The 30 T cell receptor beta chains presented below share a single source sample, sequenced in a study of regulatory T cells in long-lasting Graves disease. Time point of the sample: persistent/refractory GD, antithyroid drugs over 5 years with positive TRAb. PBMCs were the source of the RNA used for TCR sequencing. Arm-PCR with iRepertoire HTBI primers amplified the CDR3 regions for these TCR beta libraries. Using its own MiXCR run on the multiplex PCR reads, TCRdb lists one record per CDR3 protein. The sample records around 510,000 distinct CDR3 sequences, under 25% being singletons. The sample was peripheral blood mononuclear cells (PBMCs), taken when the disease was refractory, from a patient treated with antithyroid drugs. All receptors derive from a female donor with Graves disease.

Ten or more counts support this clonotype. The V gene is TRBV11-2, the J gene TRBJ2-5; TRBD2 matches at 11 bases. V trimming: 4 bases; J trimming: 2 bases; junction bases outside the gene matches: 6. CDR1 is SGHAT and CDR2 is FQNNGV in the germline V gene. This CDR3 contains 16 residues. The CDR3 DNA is TGTGCCAGCAGCTCCGGGACTAGCGGAGAACAAGAGACCCAGTACTTC. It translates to CASSSGTSGEQETQYF.

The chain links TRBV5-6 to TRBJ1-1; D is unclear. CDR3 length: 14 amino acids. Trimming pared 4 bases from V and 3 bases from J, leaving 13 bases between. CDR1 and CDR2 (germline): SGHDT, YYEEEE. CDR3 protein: CASSPPAADTEAFF. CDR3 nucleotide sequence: TGTGCCAGCAGCCCCCCGGCTGCGGACACTGAAGCTTTCTTT.

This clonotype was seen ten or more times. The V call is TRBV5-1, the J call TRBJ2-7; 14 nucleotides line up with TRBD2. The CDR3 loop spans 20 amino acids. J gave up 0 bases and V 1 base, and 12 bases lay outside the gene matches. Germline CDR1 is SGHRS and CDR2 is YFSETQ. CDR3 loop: CASSLQVPGLAGVHSYEQYF. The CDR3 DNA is TGCGCCAGCAGCTTGCAAGTCCCGGGACTAGCGGGAGTTCACTCCTACGAGCAGTACTTC.

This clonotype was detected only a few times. CDR3 DNA: TGTGCCAGTGGGCCCTCGAGGCGGAACACTGAAGCTTTCTTT. Amino acid sequence: CASGPSRRNTEAFF. The chain employs TRBV19 and TRBJ1-1; D gene ambiguous. V was pared by 8 bases and J by 1 base, with 14 bases between. CDR3 length: 14 residues. CDR1 and CDR2 (germline): LNHDA, SQIVND (reference sequence).

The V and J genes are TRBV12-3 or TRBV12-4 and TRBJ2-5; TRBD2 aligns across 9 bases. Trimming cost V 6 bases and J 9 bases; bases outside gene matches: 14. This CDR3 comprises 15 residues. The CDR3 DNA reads TGTGCCAGCAGCGACACCGGGACTAGCTCGATGGCCCAGTACTTC. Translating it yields CASSDTGTSSMAQYF.

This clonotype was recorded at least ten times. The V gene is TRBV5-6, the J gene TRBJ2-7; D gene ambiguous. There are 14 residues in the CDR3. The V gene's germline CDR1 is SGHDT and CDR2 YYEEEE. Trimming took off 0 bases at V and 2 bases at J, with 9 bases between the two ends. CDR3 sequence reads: CASSLEVSTYEQYF. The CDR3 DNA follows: TGTGCCAGCAGCTTGGAAGTAAGCACCTACGAGCAGTACTTC.

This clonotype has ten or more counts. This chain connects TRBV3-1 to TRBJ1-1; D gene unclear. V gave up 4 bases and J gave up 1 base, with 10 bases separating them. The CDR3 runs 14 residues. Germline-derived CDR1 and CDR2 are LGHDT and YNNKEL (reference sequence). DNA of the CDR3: TGTGCCAGCAGCCTCGCGAGCGGGAACACTGAAGCTTTCTTT. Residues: CASSLASGNTEAFF.

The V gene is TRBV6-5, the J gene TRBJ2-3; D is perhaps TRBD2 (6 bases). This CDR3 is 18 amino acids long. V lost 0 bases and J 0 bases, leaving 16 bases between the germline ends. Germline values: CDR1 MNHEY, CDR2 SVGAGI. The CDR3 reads CASSYSSEGSGSTDTQYF. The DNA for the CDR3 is TGTGCCAGCAGTTACTCGAGCGAGGGTAGCGGCAGCACAGATACGCAGTATTTT.

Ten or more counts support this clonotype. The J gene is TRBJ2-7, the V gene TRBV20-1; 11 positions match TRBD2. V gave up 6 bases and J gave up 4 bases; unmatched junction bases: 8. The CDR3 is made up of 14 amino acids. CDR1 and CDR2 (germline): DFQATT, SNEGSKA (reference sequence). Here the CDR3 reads CSATGLAVTYEQYF. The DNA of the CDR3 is TGCAGTGCCACGGGACTAGCGGTGACATACGAGCAGTACTTC.

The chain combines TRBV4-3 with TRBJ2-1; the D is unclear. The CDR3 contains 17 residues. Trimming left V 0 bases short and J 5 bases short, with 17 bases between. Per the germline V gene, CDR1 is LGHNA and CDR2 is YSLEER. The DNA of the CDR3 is TGCGCCAGCAGCCAAGATAAGCCCCCGGGTACTAACAATGAGCAGTTCTTC. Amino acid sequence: CASSQDKPPGTNNEQFF.

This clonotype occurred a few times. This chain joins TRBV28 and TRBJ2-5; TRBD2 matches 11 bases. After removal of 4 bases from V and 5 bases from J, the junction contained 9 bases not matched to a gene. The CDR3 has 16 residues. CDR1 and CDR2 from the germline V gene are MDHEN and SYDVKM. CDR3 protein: CASSSILLAGVETQYF. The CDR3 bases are TGTGCCAGCAGTTCGATCTTACTAGCGGGAGTCGAGACCCAGTACTTC. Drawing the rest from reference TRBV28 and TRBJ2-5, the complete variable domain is DVKVTQSSRYLVKRTGEKVFLECVQDMDHENMFWYRQDPGLGLRLIYFSYDVKMKEKGDIPEGYSVSREKKERFSLILESASTNQTSMYLCASSSILLAGVETQYFGPGTRLLVL.

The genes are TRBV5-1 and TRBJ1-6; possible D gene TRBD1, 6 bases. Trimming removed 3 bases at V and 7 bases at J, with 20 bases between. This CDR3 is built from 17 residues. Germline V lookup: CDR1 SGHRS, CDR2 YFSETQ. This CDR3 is CASSSTGGARLNSPLHF. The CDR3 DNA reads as TGCGCCAGCAGCTCGACAGGAGGGGCACGATTAAATTCACCCCTCCACTTT.

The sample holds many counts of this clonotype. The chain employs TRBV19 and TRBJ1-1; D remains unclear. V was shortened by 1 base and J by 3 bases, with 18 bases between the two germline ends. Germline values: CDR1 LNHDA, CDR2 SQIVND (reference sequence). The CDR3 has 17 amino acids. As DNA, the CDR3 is TGTGCCAGTAGTATAGTCTACAACTGGCCAAGAGACACTGAAGCTTTCTTT. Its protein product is CASSIVYNWPRDTEAFF.

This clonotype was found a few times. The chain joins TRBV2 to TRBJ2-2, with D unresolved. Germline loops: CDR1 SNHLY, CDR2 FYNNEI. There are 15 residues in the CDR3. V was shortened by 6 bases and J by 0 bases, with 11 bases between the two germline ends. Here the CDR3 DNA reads TGTGCCAGCAGGCTAATTACCGCGAACACCGGGGAGCTGTTTTTT. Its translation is CASRLITANTGELFF. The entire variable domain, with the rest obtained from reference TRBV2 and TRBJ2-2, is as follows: EPEVTQTPSHQVTQMGQEVILRCVPISNHLYFYWYRQILGQKVEFLVSFYNNEISEKSEIFDDQFSVERPDGSNFTLKIRSTKLEDSAMYFCASRLITANTGELFFGEGSRLTVL.

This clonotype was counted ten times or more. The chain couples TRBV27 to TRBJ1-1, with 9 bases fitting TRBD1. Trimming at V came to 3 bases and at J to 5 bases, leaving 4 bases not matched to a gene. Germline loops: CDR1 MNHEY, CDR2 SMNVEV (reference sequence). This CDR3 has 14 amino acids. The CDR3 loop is CASSFNRGRTEAFF. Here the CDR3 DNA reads TGTGCCAGCAGTTTCAACAGGGGGCGGACTGAAGCTTTCTTT.

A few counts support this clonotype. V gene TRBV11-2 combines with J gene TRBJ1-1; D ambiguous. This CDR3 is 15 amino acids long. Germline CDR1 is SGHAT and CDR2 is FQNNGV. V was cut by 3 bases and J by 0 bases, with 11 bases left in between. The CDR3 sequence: CASSLYWTVNTEAFF. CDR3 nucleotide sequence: TGTGCCAGCAGCTTGTATTGGACGGTGAACACTGAAGCTTTCTTT. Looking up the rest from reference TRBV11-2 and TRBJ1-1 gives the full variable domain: EAGVAQSPRYKIIEKRQSVAFWCNPISGHATLYWYQQILGQGPKLLIQFQNNGVVDDSQLPKDRFSAERLKGVDSTLKIQPAKLEDSAVYLCASSLYWTVNTEAFFGQGTRLTVV.

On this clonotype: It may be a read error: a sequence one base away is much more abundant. CDR3: CGGLVRTGVGNEKLFF. As DNA, the CDR3 is TGCGGCGGCCTAGTAAGGACAGGGGTCGGTAATGAAAAACTGTTTTTT. J is TRBJ1-4 and V is TRBV29-1, with 9 positions matching TRBD1. There are 16 residues in the CDR3. From germline, CDR1 is SQVTM and CDR2 ANQGSEA.

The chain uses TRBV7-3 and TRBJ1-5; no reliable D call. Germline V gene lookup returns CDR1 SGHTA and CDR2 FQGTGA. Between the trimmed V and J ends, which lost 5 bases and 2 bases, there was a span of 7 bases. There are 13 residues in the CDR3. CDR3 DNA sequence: TGTGCCAGCAGCCCGGACGGCAATCAGCCCCAGCATTTT. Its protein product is CASSPDGNQPQHF.

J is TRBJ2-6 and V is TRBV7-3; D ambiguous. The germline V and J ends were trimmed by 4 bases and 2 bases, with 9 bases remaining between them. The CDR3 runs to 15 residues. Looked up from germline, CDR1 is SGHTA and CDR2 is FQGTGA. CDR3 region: CASSSQAAGANVLTF. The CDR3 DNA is TGTGCCAGCAGCTCTCAGGCGGCTGGGGCCAACGTCCTGACTTTC.

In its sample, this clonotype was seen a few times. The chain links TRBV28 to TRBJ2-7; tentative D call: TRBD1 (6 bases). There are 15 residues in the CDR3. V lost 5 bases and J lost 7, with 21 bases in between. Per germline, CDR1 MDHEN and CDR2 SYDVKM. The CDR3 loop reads CASSPLQGSLVEQYF. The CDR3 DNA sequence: TGTGCCAGCAGTCCCCTCCAGGGGAGCCTTGTGGAGCAGTACTTC.

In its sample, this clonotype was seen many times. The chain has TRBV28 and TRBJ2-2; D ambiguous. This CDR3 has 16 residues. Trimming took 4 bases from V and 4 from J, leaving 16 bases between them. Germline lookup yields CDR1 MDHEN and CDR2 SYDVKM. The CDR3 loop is CASSSPARIGTGELFF. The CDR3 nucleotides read TGTGCCAGCAGTTCCCCGGCCAGAATCGGCACCGGGGAGCTGTTTTTT.

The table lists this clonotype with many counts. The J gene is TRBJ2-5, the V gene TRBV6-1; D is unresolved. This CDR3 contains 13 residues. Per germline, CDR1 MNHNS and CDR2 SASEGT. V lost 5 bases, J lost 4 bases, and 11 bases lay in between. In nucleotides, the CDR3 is TGTGCCAGCAGTCACCGGGTCCTAGAGACCCAGTACTTC. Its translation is CASSHRVLETQYF.

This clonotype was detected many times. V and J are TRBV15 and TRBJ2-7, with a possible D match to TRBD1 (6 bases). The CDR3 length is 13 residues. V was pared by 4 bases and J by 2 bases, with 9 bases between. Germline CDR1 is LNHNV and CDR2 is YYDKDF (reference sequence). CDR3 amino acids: CATSITGTYEQYF. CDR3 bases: TGTGCCACCAGCATCACAGGGACCTACGAGCAGTACTTC.

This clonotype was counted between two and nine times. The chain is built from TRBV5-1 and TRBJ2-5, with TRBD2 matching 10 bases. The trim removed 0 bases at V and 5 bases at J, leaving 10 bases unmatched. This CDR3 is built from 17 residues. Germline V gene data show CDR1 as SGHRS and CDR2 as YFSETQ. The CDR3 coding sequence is TGCGCCAGCAGCTTGGTGTTCCGCCTAGCGGGAGTTGAGACCCAGTACTTC. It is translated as CASSLVFRLAGVETQYF. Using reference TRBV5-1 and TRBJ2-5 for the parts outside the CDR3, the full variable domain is KAGVTQTPRYLIKTRGQQVTLSCSPISGHRSVSWYQQTPGQGLQFLFEYFSETQRNKGNFPGRFSGRQFSNSRSEMNVSTLELGDSALYLCASSLVFRLAGVETQYFGPGTRLLVL.

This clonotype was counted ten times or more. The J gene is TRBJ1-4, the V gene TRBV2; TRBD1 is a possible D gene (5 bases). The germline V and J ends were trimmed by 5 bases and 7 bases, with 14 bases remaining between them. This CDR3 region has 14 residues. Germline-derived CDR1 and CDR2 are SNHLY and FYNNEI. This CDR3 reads CASSKTGLGEKLFF. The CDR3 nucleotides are TGTGCCAGCAGTAAAACGGGGCTTGGTGAAAAACTGTTTTTT.

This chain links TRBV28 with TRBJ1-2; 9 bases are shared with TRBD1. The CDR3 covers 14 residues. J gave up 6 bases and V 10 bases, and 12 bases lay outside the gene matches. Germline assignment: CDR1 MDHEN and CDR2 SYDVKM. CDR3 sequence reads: CATLQPGQGDGYTF. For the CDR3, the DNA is TGTGCCACCCTTCAACCGGGACAGGGAGATGGCTACACCTTC.

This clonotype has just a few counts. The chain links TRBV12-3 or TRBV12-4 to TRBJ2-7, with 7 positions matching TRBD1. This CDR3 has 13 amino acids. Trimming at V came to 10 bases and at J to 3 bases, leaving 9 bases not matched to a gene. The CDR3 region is CATSTDRDYEQYF. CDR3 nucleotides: TGTGCCACCTCCACAGACAGGGACTACGAGCAGTACTTC.

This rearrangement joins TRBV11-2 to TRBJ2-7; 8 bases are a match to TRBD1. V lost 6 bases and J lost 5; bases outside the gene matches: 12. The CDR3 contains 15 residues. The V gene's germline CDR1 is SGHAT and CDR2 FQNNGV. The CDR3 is CASSLAPRTGNEQYF. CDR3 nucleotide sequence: TGTGCCAGCAGTCTTGCCCCGCGGACAGGGAACGAGCAGTACTTC.

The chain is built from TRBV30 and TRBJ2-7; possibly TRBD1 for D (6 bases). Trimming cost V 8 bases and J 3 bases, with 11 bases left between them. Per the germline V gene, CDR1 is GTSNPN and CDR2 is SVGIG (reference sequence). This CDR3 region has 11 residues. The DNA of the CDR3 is TGTGCCCGAACACAGGGCTACGAGCAGTACTTC. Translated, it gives CARTQGYEQYF.

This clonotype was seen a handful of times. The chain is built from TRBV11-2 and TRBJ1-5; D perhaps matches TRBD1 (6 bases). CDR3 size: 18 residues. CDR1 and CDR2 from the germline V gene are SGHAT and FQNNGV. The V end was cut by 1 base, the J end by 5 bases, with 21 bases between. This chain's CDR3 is CASSLVDRTPGGYQPQHF. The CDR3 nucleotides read TGTGCCAGCAGCTTAGTTGACAGGACTCCGGGGGGCTATCAGCCCCAGCATTTT.